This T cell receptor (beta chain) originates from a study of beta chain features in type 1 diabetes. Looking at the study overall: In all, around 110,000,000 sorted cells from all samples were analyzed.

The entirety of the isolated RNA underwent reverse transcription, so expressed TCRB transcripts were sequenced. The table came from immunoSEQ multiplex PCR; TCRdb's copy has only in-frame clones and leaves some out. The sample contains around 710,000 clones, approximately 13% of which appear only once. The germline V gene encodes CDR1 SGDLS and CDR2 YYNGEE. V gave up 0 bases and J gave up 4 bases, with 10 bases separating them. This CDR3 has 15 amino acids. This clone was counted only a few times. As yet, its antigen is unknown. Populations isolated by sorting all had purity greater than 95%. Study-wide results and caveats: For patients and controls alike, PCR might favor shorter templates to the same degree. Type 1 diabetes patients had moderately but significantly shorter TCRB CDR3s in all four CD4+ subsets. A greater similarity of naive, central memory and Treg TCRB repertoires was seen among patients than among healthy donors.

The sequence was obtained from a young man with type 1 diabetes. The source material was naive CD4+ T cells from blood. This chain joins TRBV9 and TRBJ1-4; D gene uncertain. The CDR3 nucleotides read TGTGCCAGCAGCGTAGCCGGCAGACTTAATGAAAAACTGTTTTTT. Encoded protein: CASSVAGRLNEKLFF.